Listed below are T cell receptor beta chains from one sample, sequenced in a study of shared clonotypes between healthy human individuals. TCRdb's copy holds only in-frame clones and misses some; the assay was immunoSEQ multiplex PCR. The sample holds roughly 810,000 clones; roughly 96% are singletons and the top ten take 0.2% to 0.25%. Material: naive CD8+ T cells sorted from blood. The receptors were gathered from a man aged 25-45 years in good health. CDR3s include the opening cysteine and the closing phenylalanine or tryptophan. The order of the fields is clone size, J gene, V gene, D gene, CDR3 DNA, CDR3 protein. A D gene is named only where the DNA matches it firmly. For some rows the clone size is stated as once, few or many, or as a class when expanded; others skip it.

clone size: .
J gene: TRBJ2-3
V gene: TRBV7-2
D gene: .
CDR3 DNA: TGTGCCAGCAGCTTAGATTTCTTTGGGGGCACGGCGCAGTATTTT
CDR3 protein: CASSLDFFGGTAQYF

clone size: .
J gene: TRBJ1-1
V gene: TRBV5-6
D gene: .
CDR3 DNA: TGTGCCAGCAGCTTGGTAGGGATCGGGACTGAAGCTTTCTTT
CDR3 protein: CASSLVGIGTEAFF

clone size: .
J gene: TRBJ2-7
V gene: TRBV9
D gene: .
CDR3 DNA: TGTGCCAGCAGCGTAGGCGGGGCGACCTACGAGCAGTACTTC
CDR3 protein: CASSVGGATYEQYF

clone size: .
J gene: TRBJ1-3
V gene: TRBV14
D gene: .
CDR3 DNA: TGTGCCAGCAGCCAAGATATGGGACCGACCTCTGGAAACACCATATATTTT
CDR3 protein: CASSQDMGPTSGNTIYF

clone size: .
J gene: TRBJ2-7
V gene: TRBV5-3
D gene: TRBD1
CDR3 DNA: TGTGCCAGCAGTCGTGGACAGGGGACGGGAGAGCAGTACTTC
CDR3 protein: CASSRGQGTGEQYF

clone size: .
J gene: TRBJ2-1
V gene: TRBV29-1
D gene: .
CDR3 DNA: TGCAGCGTTGTAGGGGCCCACCTGCTATCCTACAATGAGCAGTTCTTC
CDR3 protein: CSVVGAHLLSYNEQFF

clone size: .
J gene: TRBJ2-5
V gene: TRBV18
D gene: .
CDR3 DNA: TGTGCCAGCTCGTCGGGGGAGACCCAGTACTTC
CDR3 protein: CASSSGETQYF

clone size: .
J gene: TRBJ1-3
V gene: TRBV7-9
D gene: .
CDR3 DNA: TGTGCCAGCAGCCCGACATTTGGCAGGCTGGGAAACACCATATATTTT
CDR3 protein: CASSPTFGRLGNTIYF

clone size: .
J gene: TRBJ2-7
V gene: TRBV27
D gene: TRBD1
CDR3 DNA: TGTGCCAGCAGTTTATTACCCGGGACAGAATACGAGCAGTACTTC
CDR3 protein: CASSLLPGTEYEQYF

clone size: .
J gene: TRBJ2-7
V gene: TRBV6-6
D gene: .
CDR3 DNA: TGTGCCAGCAGTTATGAGTACGAGCAGTACTTC
CDR3 protein: CASSYEYEQYF

clone size: few
J gene: TRBJ1-1
V gene: TRBV6-5
D gene: .
CDR3 DNA: TGTGCCAGCAGTGTAACCTCTAGCGGCGGAGCTTTCTTT
CDR3 protein: CASSVTSSGGAFF

clone size: .
J gene: TRBJ2-5
V gene: TRBV2
D gene: .
CDR3 DNA: TGTGCCAGCACAGGCCAGGTCGGACAAGAGACCCAGTACTTC
CDR3 protein: CASTGQVGQETQYF

clone size: .
J gene: TRBJ2-1
V gene: TRBV10-3
D gene: .
CDR3 DNA: TGTGCCATCAGTGAGTCAGCGGACTCCTTCTACAATGAGCAGTTCTTC
CDR3 protein: CAISESADSFYNEQFF

clone size: .
J gene: TRBJ2-1
V gene: TRBV27
D gene: .
CDR3 DNA: TGTGCCAGCAGTTTCCTTCAGGAGAGTGAGCAGTTCTTC
CDR3 protein: CASSFLQESEQFF

clone size: .
J gene: TRBJ2-7
V gene: TRBV29-1
D gene: .
CDR3 DNA: TGCAGCGTTGAAGAACGGGGCCGAAACTACGAGCAGTACTTC
CDR3 protein: CSVEERGRNYEQYF

clone size: .
J gene: TRBJ2-7
V gene: TRBV27
D gene: .
CDR3 DNA: TGTGCCAGCAGTTTATTCGTAGGGGCAGGGTACGAGCAGTACTTC
CDR3 protein: CASSLFVGAGYEQYF

clone size: .
J gene: TRBJ1-1
V gene: TRBV7-8
D gene: .
CDR3 DNA: TGTGCCAGCAGCCTACCCCGGGACAAGTATAACACTGAAGCTTTCTTT
CDR3 protein: CASSLPRDKYNTEAFF

clone size: .
J gene: TRBJ2-7
V gene: TRBV11-2
D gene: TRBD2
CDR3 DNA: TGTGCCAGCAGCTTAGTCTCGGCGGGAGCGTCAGGGGAGCAGTACTTC
CDR3 protein: CASSLVSAGASGEQYF

clone size: .
J gene: TRBJ1-1
V gene: TRBV11-2
D gene: .
CDR3 DNA: TGTGCCAGCAGCTTCCCCGACAGGCATGAAGCTTTCTTT
CDR3 protein: CASSFPDRHEAFF

clone size: .
J gene: TRBJ2-2
V gene: TRBV10-2
D gene: .
CDR3 DNA: TGCGCCAGCAGGGTGATTCACACCGGGGAGCTGTTTTTT
CDR3 protein: CASRVIHTGELFF

clone size: .
J gene: TRBJ2-3
V gene: TRBV19
D gene: TRBD2
CDR3 DNA: TGTGCCAGTAGTATAGATGGGCTAGCGGTCCGTGATACGCAGTATTTT
CDR3 protein: CASSIDGLAVRDTQYF

clone size: .
J gene: TRBJ2-3
V gene: TRBV7-2
D gene: .
CDR3 DNA: TGTGCCAGCAGCTTAGACGCGGTAACTAGCACAGATACGCAGTATTTT
CDR3 protein: CASSLDAVTSTDTQYF

clone size: .
J gene: TRBJ1-1
V gene: TRBV11-2
D gene: .
CDR3 DNA: TGTGCCAGCAGCTTAGACGGGTTAACGGGGAGGAACACTGAAGCTTTCTTT
CDR3 protein: CASSLDGLTGRNTEAFF

clone size: .
J gene: TRBJ2-7
V gene: TRBV29-1
D gene: TRBD2
CDR3 DNA: TGCAGCGTCGTAGCGGGAAAACCCTCCTACGAGCAGTACTTC
CDR3 protein: CSVVAGKPSYEQYF

clone size: once
J gene: TRBJ2-7
V gene: TRBV29-1
D gene: .
CDR3 DNA: TGCAGCGCTGGCTTCAGGGGAGAGGGGTACGAGCAGTACTTC
CDR3 protein: CSAGFRGEGYEQYF

clone size: .
J gene: TRBJ2-7
V gene: TRBV7-9
D gene: .
CDR3 DNA: TGTGCCAGCAGCGCAGACTACGACAAGTACTTC
CDR3 protein: CASSADYDKYF

clone size: once
J gene: TRBJ1-2
V gene: TRBV27
D gene: .
CDR3 DNA: TGTGCCAGCAGTTTTCTCGACAGGCCCTATGGCTACACCTTC
CDR3 protein: CASSFLDRPYGYTF

clone size: .
J gene: TRBJ2-1
V gene: TRBV6-5
D gene: .
CDR3 DNA: TGTGCCAGCAGGGCCGCCGGCGATGAGCAGTTCTTC
CDR3 protein: CASRAAGDEQFF

clone size: .
J gene: TRBJ2-7
V gene: TRBV9
D gene: TRBD2
CDR3 DNA: TGTGCCAGCAGCGTGGCTAGCGGCCTAACCTACGAGCAGTACTTC
CDR3 protein: CASSVASGLTYEQYF

clone size: .
J gene: TRBJ2-1
V gene: TRBV13
D gene: .
CDR3 DNA: TGTGCCAGCAGCTCACAAACAGGTATCCATGAGCAGTTCTTC
CDR3 protein: CASSSQTGIHEQFF

clone size: .
J gene: TRBJ1-1
V gene: TRBV27
D gene: .
CDR3 DNA: TGTGCCAGCAGCATTGGGCCCTTCGGAATGAACACTGAAGCTTTCTTT
CDR3 protein: CASSIGPFGMNTEAFF